The 25 T cell receptor beta chains presented below share a single source sample, sequenced in a study of blood T cell repertoires in COVID-19. Clones were sequenced by immunoSEQ multiplex PCR, and TCRdb holds only the in-frame ones, with some missing. This table holds about 140,000 clones, roughly 90% found once. The sample taken for sequencing was peripheral blood. Receptors originate from a man in his 60s with active or convalescent COVID-19.

The chain has TRBV5-1 and TRBJ1-1; 10 bases agree with TRBD1. Germline V CDR1 and CDR2: SGHRS, YFSETQ. J was trimmed by 5 bases and V by 3 bases; bases with no gene match: 7. CDR3 length: 15 amino acids. The CDR3 DNA reads TGCGCCAGCAGCTATCGGACAGGGGGGAAGACTGAAGCTTTCTTT. Translating gives CASSYRTGGKTEAFF.

This chain uses TRBV7-3 with TRBJ2-2; 10 positions agree with TRBD2. The CDR3 length is 15 residues. V shed 5 bases, J shed 7 bases, and the junction held 7 bases outside the gene matches. Germline CDR1 reads SGHTA; CDR2 reads FQGTGA. The CDR3 DNA follows: TGTGCCAGCAGCCCGAGCGGGAGGGTTGGCGGGGAGCTGTTTTTT. Protein product: CASSPSGRVGGELFF.

The chain is built from TRBV18 and TRBJ2-1; 7 nucleotides line up with TRBD2. The V gene's germline CDR1 is KGHSH and CDR2 LQKENI. The CDR3 consists of 14 residues. V trimming: 2 bases; J trimming: 4 bases; junction bases outside the gene matches: 2. The CDR3 reads CASSPGGEYNEQFF. The CDR3 DNA is TGTGCCAGCTCACCAGGGGGGGAGTACAATGAGCAGTTCTTC.

The chain is built from TRBV19 and TRBJ2-7; perhaps TRBD1 as D (6 bases). Germline lookup yields CDR1 LNHDA and CDR2 SQIVND (reference sequence). Deletions cut 10 bases from V and 3 bases from J, with 10 bases between. CDR3 length: 11 amino acids. The CDR3 region is CATTQGYEQYF. The CDR3 nucleotides read TGTGCCACTACACAGGGCTACGAGCAGTACTTC.

The V gene is TRBV7-2, the J gene TRBJ2-7; 7 bases match TRBD2. The germline V gene encodes CDR1 SGHTA and CDR2 FQGNSA. The CDR3 is 12 amino acids. The ends lost 0 bases at V and 12 bases at J; junction bases unmatched: 5. The DNA for the CDR3 is TGTGCCAGCAGCTTAGCGGGAGTAGCGGGGTACTTC. It translates to CASSLAGVAGYF.

The chain links TRBV27 to TRBJ2-7, with D possibly TRBD2 on 6 matching bases. The V and J ends lost 8 bases and 2 bases respectively, with 10 bases between them. Per germline, CDR1 MNHEY and CDR2 SMNVEV (reference sequence). The CDR3 contains 12 residues. CDR3: CASSREPYEQYF. In DNA, the CDR3 is TGTGCCAGCTCCCGGGAGCCCTACGAGCAGTACTTC.

This clone appeared a single time. The J gene is TRBJ2-3, the V gene TRBV9; 7 positions agree with TRBD2. V lost 2 bases to trimming and J lost 0 bases; unmatched junction nucleotides: 6. CDR1 and CDR2 from the germline V gene are SGDLS and YYNGEE. The CDR3 totals 16 residues. The CDR3 DNA reads TGTGCCAGCAGCGTGGTTTTAGCGGGTAGCACAGATACGCAGTATTTT. Its protein is CASSVVLAGSTDTQYF.

V is TRBV4-2 and J is TRBJ2-3, with TRBD2 identical over 8 bases. This CDR3 comprises 14 residues. CDR1 is LGHNA and CDR2 is YNFKEQ in the germline V gene. V trimming: 2 bases; J trimming: 6 bases; junction bases outside the gene matches: 4. The CDR3 spells CASSQRGGEDTQYF. CDR3 nucleotide sequence: TGTGCCAGCAGCCAACGGGGGGGCGAGGATACGCAGTATTTT.

The rearrangement uses TRBV29-1 and TRBJ2-1, with TRBD2 identical over 7 bases. There are 13 residues in the CDR3. V was pared by 6 bases and J by 3 bases, with 5 bases of the junction left unmatched. The germline V gene has CDR1 SQVTM and CDR2 ANQGSEA. The CDR3 loop is CSVGEGYYNEQFF. CDR3 DNA sequence: TGCAGCGTCGGGGAGGGATACTACAATGAGCAGTTCTTC.

The rearrangement uses TRBV18 and TRBJ2-1; D might be TRBD2 (6 bases). V was trimmed by 5 bases and J by 6 bases, leaving 11 bases between them. The CDR3 has 13 amino acids. In germline, CDR1 is KGHSH, CDR2 LQKENI. CDR3 nucleotides: TGTGCCAGCTCATCGGGACTCGTCAATGAGCAGTTCTTC. Translating gives CASSSGLVNEQFF. Using reference TRBV18 and TRBJ2-1 for the parts outside the CDR3, the full variable domain is NAGVMQNPRHLVRRRGQEARLRCSPMKGHSHVYWYRQLPEEGLKFMVYLQKENIIDESGMPKERFSAEFPKEGPSILRIQQVVRGDSAAYFCASSSGLVNEQFFGPGTRLTVL.

The count of this clone is one. The chain combines TRBV5-1 with TRBJ2-1; 10 nucleotides match TRBD2. With 4 bases clipped from V and 6 bases from J, the junction kept 7 bases outside the gene matches. Germline V gene lookup returns CDR1 SGHRS and CDR2 YFSETQ. This CDR3 comprises 15 residues. In nucleotides, the CDR3 is TGCGCCAGCAGCCTAGCGGGGGCCCCTGGCAATGAGCAGTTCTTC. The encoded protein is CASSLAGAPGNEQFF.

In this sample, this clone turned up a few times. The chain combines TRBV5-6 with TRBJ1-6; no reliable D call. Germline CDR1 and CDR2: SGHDT and YYEEEE. This CDR3 comprises 14 residues. Trimming shortened V by 4 bases and J by 9 bases, and 14 bases separated the two germline ends. For the CDR3, the DNA is TGTGCCAGCAGCCCATCCTTACCGGGTTCACCCCTCCACTTT. Its translation: CASSPSLPGSPLHF.

The chain uses TRBV5-8 and TRBJ1-2; no clear D gene. The CDR3 has 14 amino acids. Germline V gives CDR1 SGHTS, CDR2 YDEGEE. Trimming took 6 bases from V and 4 from J, leaving 16 bases between them. The CDR3 DNA reads TGTGCCAGCAACCTCAGAGGTTTTAGCTATGGCTACACCTTC. It translates to CASNLRGFSYGYTF. Supplemented by reference TRBV5-8 and TRBJ1-2, the full variable domain reads EAGVTQSPTHLIKTRGQQATLRCSPISGHTSVYWYQQALGLGLQFLLWYDEGEERNRGNFPPRFSGRQFPNYSSELNVNALELEDSALYLCASNLRGFSYGYTFGSGTRLTVV.

This clone showed up just once. V gene TRBV5-1 combines with J gene TRBJ2-2; the match to TRBD2 covers 11 bases. Looked up from germline, CDR1 is SGHRS and CDR2 is YFSETQ. This CDR3 has 15 amino acids. J was trimmed by 4 bases and V by 7 bases; bases with no gene match: 6. The chain's CDR3 is CASGRLAGTTGELFF. Here the CDR3 DNA reads TGCGCCAGCGGGAGACTAGCGGGGACCACCGGGGAGCTGTTTTTT.

The CDR3, as DNA: TGTGCCAGTAGTTTCGCGGTCCCACGACGGGTTGAAGCTTTCTTT. It yields the protein CASSFAVPRRVEAFF. This rearrangement joins TRBV19 to TRBJ1-1; D remains unclear. The CDR3 length is 15 residues. CDR1 and CDR2 from the germline V gene are LNHDA and SQIVND (reference sequence). Trimming shortened V by 5 bases and J by 7 bases, and 20 bases separated the two germline ends.

The rearrangement uses TRBV5-1 and TRBJ2-3; 10 bases agree with TRBD1. The CDR3 totals 15 residues. Germline V lookup: CDR1 SGHRS, CDR2 YFSETQ. The J segment lost 4 bases and the V segment lost 0 bases, leaving 2 bases of the junction unmatched. This chain's CDR3 is CASSLEGQGADTQYF. The CDR3 bases are TGCGCCAGCAGCTTGGAAGGACAGGGGGCAGATACGCAGTATTTT.

V usage is TRBV10-3 and J usage is TRBJ1-5, with D perhaps TRBD1 (6 bases). The ends were cut back, 9 bases at V and 8 bases at J, with 17 bases in the middle. This CDR3 spans 13 amino acids. The germline V gene encodes CDR1 ENHRY and CDR2 SYGVKD. CDR3 amino acids: CAIGDIRSEPQHF. CDR3 bases: TGTGCCATTGGGGACATTAGATCAGAGCCCCAGCATTTT.

The J gene is TRBJ1-1, the V gene TRBV12-5; no clear D. V shed 7 bases and J shed 1 base, with 13 bases lying between them. Germline V gives CDR1 LGHNT, CDR2 FRNRAP. The CDR3 consists of 14 residues. The CDR3 protein is CASATARANTEAFF. The CDR3 DNA is TGTGCTAGTGCCACCGCGAGGGCGAACACTGAAGCTTTCTTT.

This CDR3 reads CASQPRSGITEAFF. CDR3 coding DNA: TGTGCCAGTCAACCCCGTTCAGGGATCACTGAAGCTTTCTTT. V gene TRBV19 combines with J gene TRBJ1-1; the D gene is possibly TRBD1 (5 bases). The CDR3 has 14 residues. The V end was cut by 8 bases, the J end by 4 bases, with 17 bases between. The germline CDR1 and CDR2 sequences are LNHDA and SQIVND (reference sequence).

The rearrangement uses TRBV10-3 and TRBJ1-2; 8 nucleotides match TRBD1. Germline V CDR1 and CDR2: ENHRY, SYGVKD. CDR3 length equals 13 residues. Unmatched junction bases numbered 4, after V lost 6 bases and J lost 4 bases. Here the CDR3 DNA reads TGTGCCATCAGCACAGGGGGGATCTATGGCTACACCTTC. This encodes CAISTGGIYGYTF.

This clone was counted once. The chain links TRBV2 to TRBJ1-1, with a tentative D call TRBD1 (5 bases). Germline V CDR1 and CDR2: SNHLY, FYNNEI. V lost 6 bases, J lost 0 bases, and 5 bases lay in between. The CDR3 is 12 amino acids. DNA for the CDR3: TGTGCCAGCAGGGGGCTGAACACTGAAGCTTTCTTT. This codes for CASRGLNTEAFF.

The chain recombines TRBV5-1 with TRBJ2-1, with 10 positions matching TRBD2. V lost 3 bases to trimming and J lost 4 bases; unmatched junction nucleotides: 4. The CDR3 spans 15 residues. The germline CDR1 and CDR2 sequences are SGHRS and YFSETQ. Written as DNA, the CDR3 is TGCGCCAGCAGCTCTCCTAGCGGGAGTTACAATGAGCAGTTCTTC. This translates into CASSSPSGSYNEQFF.

V usage is TRBV6-1 and J usage is TRBJ1-5; a possible D gene is TRBD1 (6 bases). There are 13 residues in the CDR3. Germline-derived CDR1 and CDR2 are MNHNS and SASEGT. The V gene lost 2 bases and the J gene lost 6 bases, with 8 bases spanning the gap. The CDR3 reads CASSETGRQPQHF. The CDR3 coding sequence is TGTGCCAGCAGTGAAACAGGGCGTCAGCCCCAGCATTTT.

This chain links TRBV2 with TRBJ1-6; 8 positions match TRBD1. Trimming removed 9 bases from V and 7 bases from J; junction bases left unmatched: 5. The CDR3 spans 13 residues. Germline loops: CDR1 SNHLY, CDR2 FYNNEI. Written as DNA, the CDR3 is TGTGCCAGAGAGGACAGGGAAAATTCACCCCTCCACTTT. The encoded protein is CAREDRENSPLHF.

This sequence joins TRBV7-6 and TRBJ1-1; 9 nucleotides line up with TRBD1. This CDR3 has 17 amino acids. CDR1 SGHVS and CDR2 FNYEAQ come from the germline V gene. Germline trimming cut 5 bases from V and 1 base from J; bases unmatched to any gene: 11. The CDR3 coding sequence is TGTGCCAGCAGCGGGGACAGGGAGACTGGGAAGAACACTGAAGCTTTCTTT. Translation gives CASSGDRETGKNTEAFF.